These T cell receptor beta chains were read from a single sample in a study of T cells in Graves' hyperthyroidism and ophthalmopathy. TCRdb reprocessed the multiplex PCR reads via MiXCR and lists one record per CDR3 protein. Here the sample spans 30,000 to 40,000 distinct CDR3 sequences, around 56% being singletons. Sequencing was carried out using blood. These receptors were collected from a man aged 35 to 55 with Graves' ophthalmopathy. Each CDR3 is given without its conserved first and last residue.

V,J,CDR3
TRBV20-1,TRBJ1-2,SASRGGEVQIVI
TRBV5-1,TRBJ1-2,ASSSDRGVGGCT
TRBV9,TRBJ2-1,ASSVGRGYNEQF
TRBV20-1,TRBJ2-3,SARENGGLAGTDTQY
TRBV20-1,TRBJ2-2,SARLGPKNTGELF
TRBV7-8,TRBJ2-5,ASSRQGKETQY
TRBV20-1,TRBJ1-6,SASPGQRNSPLH
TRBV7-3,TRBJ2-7,ASSSPGTVYEQY
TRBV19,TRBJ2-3,ASNSRTGGEWATDTQY
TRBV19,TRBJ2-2,ASTKTRDTGELF
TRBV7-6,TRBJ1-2,ASRIRDPVNYGYT
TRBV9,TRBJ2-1,ASSVGGGGANEQF
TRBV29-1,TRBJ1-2,SARQGWGYGYT
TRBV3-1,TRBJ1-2,ASSLGGSSNYGYT
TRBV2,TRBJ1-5,ASSLPTGGEQPQH
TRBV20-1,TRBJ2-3,SARPGLREY
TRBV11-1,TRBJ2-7,ASSFRGPYEQY
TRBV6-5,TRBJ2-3,ATRGETDTQY
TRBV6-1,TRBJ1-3,ASRDGTGRNTIY
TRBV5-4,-,ASSLAGTPTGELF
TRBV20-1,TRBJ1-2,SASLGTGGDGYT
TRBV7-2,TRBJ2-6,ASSLVSGLEGGANVLT